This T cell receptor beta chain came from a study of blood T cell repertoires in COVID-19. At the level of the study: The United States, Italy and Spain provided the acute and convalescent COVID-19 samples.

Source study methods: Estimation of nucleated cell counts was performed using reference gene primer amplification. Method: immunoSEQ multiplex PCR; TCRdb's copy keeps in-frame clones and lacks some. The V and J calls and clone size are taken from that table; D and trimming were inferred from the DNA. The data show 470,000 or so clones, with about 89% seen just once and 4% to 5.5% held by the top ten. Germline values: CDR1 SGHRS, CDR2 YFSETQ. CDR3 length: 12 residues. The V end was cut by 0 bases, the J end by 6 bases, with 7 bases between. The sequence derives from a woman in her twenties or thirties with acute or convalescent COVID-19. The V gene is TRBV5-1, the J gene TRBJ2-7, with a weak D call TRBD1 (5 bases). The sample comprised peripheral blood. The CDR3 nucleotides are TGCGCCAGCAGCTTGGCAGGGTTCGAGCAGTACTTC. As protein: CASSLAGFEQYF.